The entry below gives a single TCR beta chain sequence along with its context. Its target is not known. It was across several immunoSEQ plates that each subset's genomic DNA was evenly split. Sequencing was performed with immunoSEQ multiplex PCR; in TCRdb, only in-frame clones are kept and a portion is missing. The sample has approximately 1.5 million clones, approximately 98.5% seen once; the top ten hold about 0.34%. The sample originates from a study of shared clonotypes between healthy human individuals. This CDR3 has 20 amino acids. Germline V lookup: CDR1 SGHNT, CDR2 YENEEA. V trimming: 1 base; J trimming: 2 bases; junction bases outside the gene matches: 17. Findings of the study overall: Naive subsets, compared against memory subsets, generally had larger estimated richness values. For naive CD4 cells, 4% to 5% of clonotypes were shared across a handful of donors.

The chain couples TRBV11-3 to TRBJ2-1, with 7 nucleotides matching TRBD2. Input material: naive CD4+ T cells sorted from blood. Subset meaning: CD45RA+ positively selected. The TCR originated in a man aged 30 to 45 in good health. Written as DNA, the CDR3 is TGTGCCAGCAGCTTAGTCTCGGGGGGAGCGAGGAGGGATACCTACAATGAGCAGTTCTTC. Its protein is CASSLVSGGARRDTYNEQFF.